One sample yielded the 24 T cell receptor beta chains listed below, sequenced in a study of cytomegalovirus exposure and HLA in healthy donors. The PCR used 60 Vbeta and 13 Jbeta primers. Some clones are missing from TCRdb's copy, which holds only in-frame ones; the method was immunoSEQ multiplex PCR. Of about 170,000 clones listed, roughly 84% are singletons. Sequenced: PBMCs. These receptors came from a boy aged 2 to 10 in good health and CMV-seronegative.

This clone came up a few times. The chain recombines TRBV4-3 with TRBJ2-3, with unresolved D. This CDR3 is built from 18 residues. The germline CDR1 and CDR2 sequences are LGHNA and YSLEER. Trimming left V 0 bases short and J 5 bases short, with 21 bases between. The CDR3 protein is CASSQDTRPRQSQDTQYF. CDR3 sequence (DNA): TGCGCCAGCAGCCAAGATACCAGGCCCAGGCAATCACAAGATACGCAGTATTTT.

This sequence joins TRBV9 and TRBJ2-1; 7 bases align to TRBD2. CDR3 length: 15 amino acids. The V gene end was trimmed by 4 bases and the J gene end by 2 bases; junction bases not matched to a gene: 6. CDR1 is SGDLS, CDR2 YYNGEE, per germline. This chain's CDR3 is CASSSGLEPYNEQFF. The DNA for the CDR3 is TGTGCCAGCAGCTCAGGACTAGAACCCTACAATGAGCAGTTCTTC.

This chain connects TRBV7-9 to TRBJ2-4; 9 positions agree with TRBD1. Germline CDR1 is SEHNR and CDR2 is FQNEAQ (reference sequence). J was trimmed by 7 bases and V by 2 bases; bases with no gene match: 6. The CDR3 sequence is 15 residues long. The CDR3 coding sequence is TGTGCCAGCAGCTTAATCCCGGACAGGGGCAACATTCAGTACTTC. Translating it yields CASSLIPDRGNIQYF.

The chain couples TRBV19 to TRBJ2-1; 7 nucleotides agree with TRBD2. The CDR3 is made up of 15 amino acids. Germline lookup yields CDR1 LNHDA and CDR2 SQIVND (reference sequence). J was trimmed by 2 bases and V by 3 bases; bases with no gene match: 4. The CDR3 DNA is TGTGCCAGTAGTATGGGACTACCCCCCTACAATGAGCAGTTCTTC. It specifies CASSMGLPPYNEQFF. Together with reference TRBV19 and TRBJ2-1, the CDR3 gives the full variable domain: DGGITQSPKYLFRKEGQNVTLSCEQNLNHDAMYWYRQDPGQGLRLIYYSQIVNDFQKGDIAEGYSVSREKKESFPLTVTSAQKNPTAFYLCASSMGLPPYNEQFFGPGTRLTVL.

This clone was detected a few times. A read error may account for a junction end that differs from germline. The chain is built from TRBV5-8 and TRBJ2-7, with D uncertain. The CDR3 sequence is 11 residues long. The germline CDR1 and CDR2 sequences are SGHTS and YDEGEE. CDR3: CASSPGYGQYF. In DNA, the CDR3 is TGTGCCAGCAGCCCCGGGTACGGGCAGTACTTC. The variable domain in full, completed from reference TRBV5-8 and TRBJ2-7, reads EAGVTQSPTHLIKTRGQQATLRCSPISGHTSVYWYQQALGLGLQFLLWYDEGEERNRGNFPPRFSGRQFPNYSSELNVNALELEDSALYLCASSPGYGQYFGPGTRLTVT.

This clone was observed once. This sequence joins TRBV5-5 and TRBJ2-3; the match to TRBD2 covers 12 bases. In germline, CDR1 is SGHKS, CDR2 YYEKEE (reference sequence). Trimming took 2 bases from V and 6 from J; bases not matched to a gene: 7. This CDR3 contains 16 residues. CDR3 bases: TGTGCCAGCAGCTTTCTTGGACTAGCGGGGAGGGATACGCAGTATTTT. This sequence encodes CASSFLGLAGRDTQYF.

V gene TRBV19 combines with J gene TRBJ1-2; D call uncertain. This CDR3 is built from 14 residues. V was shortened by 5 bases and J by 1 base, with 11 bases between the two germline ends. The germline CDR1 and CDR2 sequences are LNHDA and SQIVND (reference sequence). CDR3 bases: TGTGCCAGTAGTCAAGACATGTTTAACTATGGCTACACCTTC. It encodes CASSQDMFNYGYTF. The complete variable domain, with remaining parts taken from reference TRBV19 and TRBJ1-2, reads DGGITQSPKYLFRKEGQNVTLSCEQNLNHDAMYWYRQDPGQGLRLIYYSQIVNDFQKGDIAEGYSVSREKKESFPLTVTSAQKNPTAFYLCASSQDMFNYGYTFGSGTRLTVV.

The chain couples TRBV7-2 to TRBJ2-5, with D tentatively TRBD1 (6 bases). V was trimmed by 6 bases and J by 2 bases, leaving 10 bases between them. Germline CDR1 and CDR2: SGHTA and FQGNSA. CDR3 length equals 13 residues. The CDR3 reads CASSTDSQETQYF. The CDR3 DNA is TGTGCCAGCAGTACGGACAGTCAAGAGACCCAGTACTTC.

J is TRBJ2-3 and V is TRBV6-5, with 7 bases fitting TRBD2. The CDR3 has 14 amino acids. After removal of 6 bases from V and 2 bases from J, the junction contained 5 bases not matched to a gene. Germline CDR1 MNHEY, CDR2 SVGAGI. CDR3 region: CASRPGGTTDTQYF. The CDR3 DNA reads TGTGCCAGCAGACCCGGGGGGACCACAGATACGCAGTATTTT.

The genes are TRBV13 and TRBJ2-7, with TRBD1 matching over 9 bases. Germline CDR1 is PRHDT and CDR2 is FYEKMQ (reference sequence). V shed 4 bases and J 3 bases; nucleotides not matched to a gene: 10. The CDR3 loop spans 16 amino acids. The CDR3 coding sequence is TGTGCCAGCAGCTCCTCGGACAGGGGCCGGGACTACGAGCAGTACTTC. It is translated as CASSSSDRGRDYEQYF. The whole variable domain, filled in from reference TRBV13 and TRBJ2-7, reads AAGVIQSPRHLIKEKRETATLKCYPIPRHDTVYWYQQGPGQDPQFLISFYEKMQSDKGSIPDRFSAQQFSDYHSELNMSSLELGDSALYFCASSSSDRGRDYEQYFGPGTRLTVT.

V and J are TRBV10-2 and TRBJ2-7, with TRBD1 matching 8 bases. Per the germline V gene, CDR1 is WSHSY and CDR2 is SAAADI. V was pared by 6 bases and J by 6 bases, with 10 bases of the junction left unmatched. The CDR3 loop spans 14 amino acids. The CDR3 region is CASSKTGAEGEQYV. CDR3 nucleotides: TGCGCCAGCAGCAAGACAGGGGCTGAGGGCGAGCAGTACGTC.

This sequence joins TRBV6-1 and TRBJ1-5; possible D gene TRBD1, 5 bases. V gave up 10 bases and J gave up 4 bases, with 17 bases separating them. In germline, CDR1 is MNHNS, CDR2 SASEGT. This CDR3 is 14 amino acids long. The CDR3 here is CATWRGVGNQPQHF. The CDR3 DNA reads TGTGCCACCTGGAGGGGTGTCGGGAATCAGCCCCAGCATTTT.

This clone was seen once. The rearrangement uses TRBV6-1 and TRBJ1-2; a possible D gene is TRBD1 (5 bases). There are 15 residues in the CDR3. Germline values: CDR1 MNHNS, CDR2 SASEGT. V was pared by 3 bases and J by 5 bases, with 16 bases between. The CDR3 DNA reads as TGTGCCAGCAGTGAGGGTGTGGGGGGTTTTTATGGCTACACCTTC. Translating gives CASSEGVGGFYGYTF.

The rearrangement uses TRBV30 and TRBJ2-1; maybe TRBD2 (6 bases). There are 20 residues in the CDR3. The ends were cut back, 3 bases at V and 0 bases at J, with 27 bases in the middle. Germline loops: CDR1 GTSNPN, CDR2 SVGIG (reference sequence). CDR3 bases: TGTGCCTGGAGAAAGTATAAGGGCGGCGGGGCGATGGGCTCCTACAATGAGCAGTTCTTC. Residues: CAWRKYKGGGAMGSYNEQFF.

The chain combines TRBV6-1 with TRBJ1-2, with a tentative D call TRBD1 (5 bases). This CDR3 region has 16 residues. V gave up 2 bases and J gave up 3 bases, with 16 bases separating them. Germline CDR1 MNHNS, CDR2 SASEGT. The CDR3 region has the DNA TGTGCCAGCAGTGAATGGGTGGGGGGAGGATACTATGGCTACACCTTC. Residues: CASSEWVGGGYYGYTF.

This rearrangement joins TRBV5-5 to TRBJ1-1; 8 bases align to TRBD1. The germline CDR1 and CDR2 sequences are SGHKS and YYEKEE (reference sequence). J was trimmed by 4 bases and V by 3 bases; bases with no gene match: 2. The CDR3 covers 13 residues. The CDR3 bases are TGTGCCAGCAGCTGGGGACAGGCCACTGAAGCTTTCTTT. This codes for CASSWGQATEAFF.

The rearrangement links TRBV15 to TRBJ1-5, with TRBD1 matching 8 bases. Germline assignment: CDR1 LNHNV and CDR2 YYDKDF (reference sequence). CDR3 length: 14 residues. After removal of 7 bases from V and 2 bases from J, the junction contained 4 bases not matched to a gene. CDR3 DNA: TGTGCCACCAAGGAGACAGGGGGCAATCAGCCCCAGCATTTT. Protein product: CATKETGGNQPQHF.

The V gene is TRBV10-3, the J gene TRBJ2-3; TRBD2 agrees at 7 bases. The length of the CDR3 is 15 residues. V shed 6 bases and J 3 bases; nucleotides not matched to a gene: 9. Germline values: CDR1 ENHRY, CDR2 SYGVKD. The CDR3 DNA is TGTGCCATCAGCGCGACCGGGCGGGAGACAGATACGCAGTATTTT. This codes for CAISATGRETDTQYF.

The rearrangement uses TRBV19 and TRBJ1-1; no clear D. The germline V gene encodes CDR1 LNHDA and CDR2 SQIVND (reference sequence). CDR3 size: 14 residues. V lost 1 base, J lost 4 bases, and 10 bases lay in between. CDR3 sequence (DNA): TGTGCCAGTAGTATAGGAGAGGAGGTCACTGAAGCTTTCTTT. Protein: CASSIGEEVTEAFF.

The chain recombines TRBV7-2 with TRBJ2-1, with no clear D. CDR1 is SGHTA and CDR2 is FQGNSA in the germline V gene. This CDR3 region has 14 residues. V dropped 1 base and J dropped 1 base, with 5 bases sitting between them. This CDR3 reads CASSLGSSYNEQFF. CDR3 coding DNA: TGTGCCAGCAGCTTAGGCAGTTCCTACAATGAGCAGTTCTTC.

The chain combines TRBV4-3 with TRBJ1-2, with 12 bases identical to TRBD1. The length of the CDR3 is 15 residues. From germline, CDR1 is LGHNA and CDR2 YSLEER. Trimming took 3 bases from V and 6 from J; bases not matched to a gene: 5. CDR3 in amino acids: CASSHPGQGADGYTF. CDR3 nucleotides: TGCGCCAGCAGCCACCCGGGACAGGGGGCCGATGGCTACACCTTC.

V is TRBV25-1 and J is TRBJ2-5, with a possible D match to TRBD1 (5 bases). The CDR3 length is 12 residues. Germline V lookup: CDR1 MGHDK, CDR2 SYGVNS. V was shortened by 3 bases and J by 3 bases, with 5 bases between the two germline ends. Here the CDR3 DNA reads TGTGCCAGCAGTGACAGGGAAGAGACCCAGTACTTC. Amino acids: CASSDREETQYF. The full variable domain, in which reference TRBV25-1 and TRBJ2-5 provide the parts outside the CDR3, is EADIYQTPRYLVIGTGKKITLECSQTMGHDKMYWYQQDPGMELHLIHYSYGVNSTEKGDLSSESTVSRIRTEHFPLTLESARPSHTSQYLCASSDREETQYFGPGTRLLVL.

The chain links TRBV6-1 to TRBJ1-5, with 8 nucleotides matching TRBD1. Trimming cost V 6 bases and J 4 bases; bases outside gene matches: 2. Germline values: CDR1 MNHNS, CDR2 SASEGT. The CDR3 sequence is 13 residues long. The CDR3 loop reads CASRTGENQPQHF. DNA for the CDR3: TGTGCCAGCAGGACAGGGGAGAATCAGCCCCAGCATTTT.

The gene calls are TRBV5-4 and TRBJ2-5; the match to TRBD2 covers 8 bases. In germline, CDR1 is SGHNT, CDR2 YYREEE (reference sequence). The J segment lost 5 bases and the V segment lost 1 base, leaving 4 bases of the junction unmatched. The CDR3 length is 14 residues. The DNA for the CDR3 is TGTGCCAGCAGCTTGAGCGGGAGTACTGAGACCCAGTACTTC. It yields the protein CASSLSGSTETQYF.